This T cell receptor beta chain comes out of a study of OX40 agonist ivuxolimab in advanced cancers. Describing the broader study: Ivuxolimab was a fully human IgG2 agonistic monoclonal antibody targeting the costimulatory receptor OX40 (CD134). Of the roughly 52 dose-escalation patients, hepatocellular carcinoma was present in around 19, melanoma in around 15, renal cell carcinoma in 9 and head and neck cancer in 9. Partial responses were achieved by three dose-escalation patients, of whom one had hepatocellular carcinoma and two had cutaneous melanoma. The monotherapy dose-escalation portion (N ≈ 52 patients) of the phase I ivuxolimab trial is reported in the paper. The point of sequencing TCRbeta in the periphery was to test whether ivuxolimab changed TCR sequence diversity and drove clonal T-cell expansion. Intravenous ivuxolimab was administered to patients every 2 weeks at six dose levels: 0.01, 0.1, 0.3, 1.5, 3 and 10 mg/kg. Prior anti-PD-1, anti-PD-L1 or anti-CTLA-4 therapy was permitted, and 40% to 50% of dose-escalation patients had received checkpoint inhibitors. A male proportion of approximately 83% and a mean age of around 60 years, ranging from about 20 to 79, were recorded for the dose-escalation cohort. Results the study describes overall, beyond this receptor: On average, CD8+ T cells showed more expanded clones than CD4+ T cells after ivuxolimab. Low levels of normalized T-cell clonal expansion were also seen in some patients who did not respond. Clonal expansion of both CD4+ and CD8+ blood T cells was observed from baseline to week 6 at doses 0.1 to 3.0 mg/kg. In partial responders in the 0.1-3.0 mg/kg groups, normalized peripheral clonal expansion was found to be among the lowest, especially among CD8+ T cells. The antigen specificity of the peripheral T cells that underwent clonal expansion was not determined.

The trial excluded patients who had a history of autoimmune disease or were on systemic immunosuppression. Peripheral blood for TCR sequencing was collected from all dose cohorts at baseline, on cycle 4 day 1, and on cycle 7 day 1. The samples were drawn from a first-in-human, open-label, multicenter phase I dose-escalation trial of ivuxolimab. Adults with locally advanced or metastatic melanoma, renal cell carcinoma, hepatocellular carcinoma or head and neck squamous cell carcinoma were enrolled in the trial. CD4+ and CD8+ T cells were sorted separately from peripheral blood before TCR sequencing. In regard to this clone: This clone's antigen is unknown. Base qualities were left out, and no much larger clone turns up one base away.

For sequencing of the TCRbeta CDR3 region, genomic DNA was extracted from the sorted cells. The immunoSEQ Assay was used for sequencing of TCRbeta CDR3 regions. TCRdb stores this immuneACCESS table with in-frame sequences only. Part of the clones is absent; in the studies checked, under half of the shortfall reflects unresolved V genes, and no reason is known for the rest. This sample is represented by about 71,000 clones; around 80% of them were singletons. 5% of the sample is taken by the ten largest. Looking up the germline V gene yields CDR1 SGHTA and CDR2 FQGNSA. The CDR3 runs 13 amino acids, cysteine and phenylalanine included. Left in the record is the CDR3 DNA by itself, 39 bases read in frame from the first base. V drops 5 bases and J drops 2 bases, leaving 10 bases in between.

Sequenced here: CD4+ or CD8+ T cells sorted from blood, sampled in a trial of the OX40 agonist ivuxolimab. The receptor chain draws on TRBV7-2 and TRBJ2-7; the D gene identity is not certain. The receptor was isolated from an adult with an advanced solid tumor such as melanoma, head and neck, liver or kidney cancer. CDR3 loop: CASSLRVAYEQYF. The sequenced DNA is TGTGCCAGCAGCCTTCGGGTCGCCTACGAGCAGTACTTC.